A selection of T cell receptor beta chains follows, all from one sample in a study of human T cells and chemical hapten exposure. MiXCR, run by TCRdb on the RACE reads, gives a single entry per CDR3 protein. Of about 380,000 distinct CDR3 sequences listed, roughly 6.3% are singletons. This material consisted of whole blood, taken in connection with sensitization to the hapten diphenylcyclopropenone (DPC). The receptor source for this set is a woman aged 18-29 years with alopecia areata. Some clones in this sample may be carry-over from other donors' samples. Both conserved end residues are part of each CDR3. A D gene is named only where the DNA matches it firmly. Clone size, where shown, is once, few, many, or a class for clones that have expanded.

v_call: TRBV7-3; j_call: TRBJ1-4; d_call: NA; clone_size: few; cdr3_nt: TGTGCCAGCAGCGGACCCTCCGGAGGACTGTTTTTT; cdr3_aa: CASSGPSGGLFF
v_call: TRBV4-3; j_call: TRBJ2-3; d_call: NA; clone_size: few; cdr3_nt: TGCGCCAGCAGCCAAGTCACAGGAAGGGATACGCAGTATTTT; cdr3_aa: CASSQVTGRDTQYF
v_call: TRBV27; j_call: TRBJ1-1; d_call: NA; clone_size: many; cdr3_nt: TGTGCCAGCAGTTTATCATTCGTTGGCAGGGCGAACACTGAAGCTTTCTTT; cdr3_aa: CASSLSFVGRANTEAFF
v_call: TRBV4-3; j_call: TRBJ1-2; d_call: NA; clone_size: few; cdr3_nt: TGCGCCAGCAGCTACCGGGGGGTCTATGGCTACACCTTC; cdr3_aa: CASSYRGVYGYTF
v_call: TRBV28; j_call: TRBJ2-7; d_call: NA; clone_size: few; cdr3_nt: TGTGCCAGCAGTTCCCAGGGGATCTACGAGCAGTACTTC; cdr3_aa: CASSSQGIYEQYF
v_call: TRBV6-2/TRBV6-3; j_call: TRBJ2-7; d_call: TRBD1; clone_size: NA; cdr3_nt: TGTGCCAGCAGCCCAGAGACAGGGAACTCCTACGAGCAGTACTTC; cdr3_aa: CASSPETGNSYEQYF
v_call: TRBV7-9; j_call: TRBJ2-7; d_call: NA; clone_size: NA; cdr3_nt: TGTGCCAGCAGCTTAGGGACAGTCGGCGAGCAGTACTTC; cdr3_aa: CASSLGTVGEQYF
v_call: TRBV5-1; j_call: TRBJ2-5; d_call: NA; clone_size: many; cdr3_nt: TGCGCCAGCAGGGAGCGGTACCAAGAGACCCAGTACTTC; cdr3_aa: CASRERYQETQYF
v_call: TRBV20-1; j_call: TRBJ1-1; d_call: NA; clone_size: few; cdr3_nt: TGCAGTCCGAGCGGGCAGATCCCCCTTAGCACTGAAGCTTTCTTT; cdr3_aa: CSPSGQIPLSTEAFF
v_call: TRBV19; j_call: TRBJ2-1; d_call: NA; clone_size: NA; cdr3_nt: TGTGCCAGTAGAGGACTGAGCTCCTACAATGAGCAGTTCTTC; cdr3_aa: CASRGLSSYNEQFF
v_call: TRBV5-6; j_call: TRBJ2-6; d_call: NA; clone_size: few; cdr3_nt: TGTGCCAGCAGCTTCGAACACCGAGTCTCTGGGGCCAACGTCCTGACTTTC; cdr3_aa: CASSFEHRVSGANVLTF
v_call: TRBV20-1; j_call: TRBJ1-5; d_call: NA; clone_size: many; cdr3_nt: TGCAGTGCTAGCCCCGGGGGTGGCAATCAGCCCCAGCATTTT; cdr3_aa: CSASPGGGNQPQHF
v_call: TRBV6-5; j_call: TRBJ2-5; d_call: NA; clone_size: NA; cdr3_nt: TGTGCCAGCAGTTACGACGTGGCAGTCCAAGAGACCCAGTACTTC; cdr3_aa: CASSYDVAVQETQYF
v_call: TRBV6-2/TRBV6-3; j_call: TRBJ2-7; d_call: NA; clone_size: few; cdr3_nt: TGTGCCAGCAGTTACCGGCTCAGGGGTCTCTACGAGCAGTACTTC; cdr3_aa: CASSYRLRGLYEQYF
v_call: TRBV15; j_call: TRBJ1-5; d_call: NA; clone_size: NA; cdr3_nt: TGTGCCACCAGCAGAGAGCCGCTAGCGAGCAATCAGCCCCAGCATTTT; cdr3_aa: CATSREPLASNQPQHF
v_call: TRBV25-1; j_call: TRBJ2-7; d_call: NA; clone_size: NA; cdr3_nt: TGTGCCAGCAGTGGCTCGACAGGGACTCCGGCCGAGCAGTACTTC; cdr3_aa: CASSGSTGTPAEQYF
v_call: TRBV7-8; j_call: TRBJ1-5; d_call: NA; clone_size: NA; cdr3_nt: TGTGCCAGCAGCACTACAAGGACGAACTACCAGCATTTT; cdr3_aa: CASSTTRTNYQHF
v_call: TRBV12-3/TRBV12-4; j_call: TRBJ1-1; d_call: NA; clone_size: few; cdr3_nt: TGTGCCAGCAGCCCGTTTGGGGAAGCTCCTACTGAAGCTTTCTTT; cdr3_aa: CASSPFGEAPTEAFF
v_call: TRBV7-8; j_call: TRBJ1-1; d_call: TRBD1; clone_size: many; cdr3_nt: TGTGCCAGCAGCCTAGCGGACAGGGCCGAAACGGCTTTCTTT; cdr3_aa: CASSLADRAETAFF
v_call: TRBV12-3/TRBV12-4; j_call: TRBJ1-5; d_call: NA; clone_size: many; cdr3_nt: TGTGCCAGCAGTTTACAGGGGCTTGGGCAGCCCCAGCATTTT; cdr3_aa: CASSLQGLGQPQHF
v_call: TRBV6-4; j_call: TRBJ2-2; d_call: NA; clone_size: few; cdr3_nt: TGTGCCAGCAGTCTTTCCTCCGGGATTCAATCCGGGGAGCTGTTTTTT; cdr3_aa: CASSLSSGIQSGELFF
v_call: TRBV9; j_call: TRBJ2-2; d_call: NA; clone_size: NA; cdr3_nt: TGTGCCAGCAGCGGAGACAGCGGTACCGGGGAGCTGTTTTTT; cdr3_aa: CASSGDSGTGELFF